This T cell receptor beta chain emerged from a study of long-term antiretroviral therapy in people with HIV. Study-wide findings and caveats: Every time point showed a repertoire led by clones expanded before ART. Blood obtained between the mid-2000s and the late 2010s may reflect older ART regimens.

Comments on this clone: As yet, its antigen is unknown.

At the survey level, the v3.0 immunoSEQ assay was run. Researchers set sequencing to target roughly 35,000-55,000 T-cell genomes per sample. Sequencing was performed with immunoSEQ multiplex PCR; in TCRdb, only in-frame clones are kept and a portion is missing. Among about 21,000 clones listed, roughly 78% were seen once. The CDR3 has 13 amino acids. The germline V and J ends were trimmed by 8 bases and 9 bases, with 17 bases remaining between them. Germline V gives CDR1 SNHLY, CDR2 FYNNEI. Sample: unsorted PBMCs, taken 4.1 years after starting antiretroviral therapy. The chain combines TRBV2 with TRBJ1-3; D unclear. The origin of this receptor is a woman between 40 and 55 years old with HIV. CDR3 bases: TGTGCCAGCGGGCCCCTCTCTTACAGCACCATATATTTT. Residues: CASGPLSYSTIYF.